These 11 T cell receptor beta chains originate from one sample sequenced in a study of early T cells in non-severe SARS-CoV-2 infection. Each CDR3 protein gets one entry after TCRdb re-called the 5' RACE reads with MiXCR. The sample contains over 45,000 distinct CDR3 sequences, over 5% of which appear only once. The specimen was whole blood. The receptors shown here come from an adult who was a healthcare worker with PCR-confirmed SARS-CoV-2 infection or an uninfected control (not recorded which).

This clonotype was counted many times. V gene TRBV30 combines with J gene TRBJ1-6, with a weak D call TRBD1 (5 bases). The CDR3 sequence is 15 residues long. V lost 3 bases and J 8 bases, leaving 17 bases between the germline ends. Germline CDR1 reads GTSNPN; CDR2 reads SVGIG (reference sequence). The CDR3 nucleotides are TGTGCCTGGAGCGGGACTGCCATTCTTTATTCACCCCTCCACTTT. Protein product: CAWSGTAILYSPLHF.

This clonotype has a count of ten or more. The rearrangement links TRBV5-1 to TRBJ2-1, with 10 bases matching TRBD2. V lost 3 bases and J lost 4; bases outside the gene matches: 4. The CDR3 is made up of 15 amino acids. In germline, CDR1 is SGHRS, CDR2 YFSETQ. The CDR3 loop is CASSSLAGAYNEQFF. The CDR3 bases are TGCGCCAGCAGCTCCCTAGCGGGGGCTTACAATGAGCAGTTCTTC.

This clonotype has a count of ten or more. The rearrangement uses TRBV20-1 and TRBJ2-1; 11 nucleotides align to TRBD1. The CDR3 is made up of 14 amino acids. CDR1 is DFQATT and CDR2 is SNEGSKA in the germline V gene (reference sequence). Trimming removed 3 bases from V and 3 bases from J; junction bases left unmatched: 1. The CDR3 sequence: CSARDRGHYNEQFF. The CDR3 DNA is TGCAGTGCTAGGGACAGGGGGCACTACAATGAGCAGTTCTTC.

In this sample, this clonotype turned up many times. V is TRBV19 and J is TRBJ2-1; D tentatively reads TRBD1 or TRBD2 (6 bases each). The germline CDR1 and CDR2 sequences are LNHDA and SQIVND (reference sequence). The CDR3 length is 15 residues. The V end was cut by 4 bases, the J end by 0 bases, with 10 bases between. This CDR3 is CASSKGGSSYNEQFF. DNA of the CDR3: TGTGCCAGTAGTAAGGGGGGAAGCTCCTACAATGAGCAGTTCTTC.

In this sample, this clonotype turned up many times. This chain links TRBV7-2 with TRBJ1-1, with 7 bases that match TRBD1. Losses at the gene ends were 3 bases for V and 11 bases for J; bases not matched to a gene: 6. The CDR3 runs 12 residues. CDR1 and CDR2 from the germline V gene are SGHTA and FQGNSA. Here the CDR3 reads CASSFRTGRAFF. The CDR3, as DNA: TGTGCCAGCAGCTTCCGGACAGGAAGGGCTTTCTTT. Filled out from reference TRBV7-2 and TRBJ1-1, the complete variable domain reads GAGVSQSPSNKVTEKGKDVELRCDPISGHTALYWYRQSLGQGLEFLIYFQGNSAPDKSGLPSDRFSAERTGGSVSTLTIQRTQQEDSAVYLCASSFRTGRAFFGQGTRLTVV.

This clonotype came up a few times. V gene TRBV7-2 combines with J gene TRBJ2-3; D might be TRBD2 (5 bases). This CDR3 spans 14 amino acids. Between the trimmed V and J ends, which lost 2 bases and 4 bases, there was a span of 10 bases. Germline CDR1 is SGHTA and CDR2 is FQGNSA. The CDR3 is CASSLRVGADTQYF. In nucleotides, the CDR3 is TGTGCCAGCAGCTTAAGGGTCGGGGCAGATACGCAGTATTTT.

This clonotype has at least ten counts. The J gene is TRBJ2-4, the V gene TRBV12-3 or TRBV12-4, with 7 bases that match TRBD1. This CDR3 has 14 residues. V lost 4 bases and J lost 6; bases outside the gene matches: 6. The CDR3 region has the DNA TGTGCCAGCAGTTCCGGGACAGCGAGAAACATTCAGTACTTC. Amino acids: CASSSGTARNIQYF.

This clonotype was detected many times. This chain's CDR3 is CASSQDRGQPQHF. The DNA of the CDR3 is TGTGCCAGCAGCCAAGATCGAGGTCAGCCCCAGCATTTT. This chain uses TRBV4-2 with TRBJ1-5; no definite D call. The V gene's germline CDR1 is LGHNA and CDR2 YNFKEQ. The CDR3 loop spans 13 amino acids. With 0 bases removed from V and 6 bases from J, the gap between germline ends came to 6 bases.

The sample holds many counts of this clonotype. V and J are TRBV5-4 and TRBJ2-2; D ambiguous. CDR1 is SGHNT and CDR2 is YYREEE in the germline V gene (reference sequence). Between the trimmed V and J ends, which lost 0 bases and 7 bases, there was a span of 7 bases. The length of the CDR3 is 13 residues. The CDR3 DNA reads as TGTGCCAGCAGCTTGGACGGTGGCGGGGAGCTGTTTTTT. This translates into CASSLDGGGELFF.

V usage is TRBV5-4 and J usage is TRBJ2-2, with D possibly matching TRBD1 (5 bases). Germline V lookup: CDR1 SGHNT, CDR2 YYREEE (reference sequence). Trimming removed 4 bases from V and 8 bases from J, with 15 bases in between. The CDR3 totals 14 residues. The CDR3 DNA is TGTGCCAGCAGCATTCAGGGTTGGACAGGGGAGCTGTTTTTT. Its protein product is CASSIQGWTGELFF. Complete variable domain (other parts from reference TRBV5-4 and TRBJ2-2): ETGVTQSPTHLIKTRGQQVTLRCSSQSGHNTVSWYQQALGQGPQFIFQYYREEENGRGNFPPRFSGLQFPNYSSELNVNALELDDSALYLCASSIQGWTGELFFGEGSRLTVL.

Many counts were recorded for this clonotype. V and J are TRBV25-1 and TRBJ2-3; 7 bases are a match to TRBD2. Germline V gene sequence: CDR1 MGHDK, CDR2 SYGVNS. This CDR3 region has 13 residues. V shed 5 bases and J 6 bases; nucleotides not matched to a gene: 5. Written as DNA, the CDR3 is TGTGCCAGCAGTATTCCCGGGGGGGATACGCAGTATTTT. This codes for CASSIPGGDTQYF.